This T cell receptor (beta chain) was recorded in a study of CD8+ T cells in alopecia areata. CDR3 size: 14 residues. The V segment lost 2 bases and the J segment 1 base; nucleotides outside the gene matches: 2. Looked up from germline, CDR1 is GTSNPN and CDR2 is SVGIG (reference sequence). This clone was counted a single time. Treatment of the sample: oral pan-JAK inhibitor, 5-10 mg twice daily. Investigators isolated RNA and reverse transcribed it into cDNA to act as the sequencing template. TCRdb keeps only in-frame clones here, not all; method: immunoSEQ multiplex PCR. The data hold around 270,000 clones, with roughly 64% observed a single time.

The material sequenced was CD4+ T cells sorted from blood, taken at week 24, from a patient treated with tofacitinib. The sequence was collected from a human donor with alopecia areata. The chain carries TRBV30 and TRBJ2-7; 10 bases are a match to TRBD1. The CDR3 loop reads CAWSRTGGSYEQYF. The CDR3 DNA reads as TGTGCCTGGAGTAGGACAGGGGGTTCCTACGAGCAGTACTTC. Supplemented by reference TRBV30 and TRBJ2-7, the full variable domain reads SQTIHQWPATLVQPVGSPLSLECTVEGTSNPNLYWYRQAAGRGLQLLFYSVGIGQISSEVPQNLSASRPQDRQFILSSKKLLLSDSGFYLCAWSRTGGSYEQYFGPGTRLTVT.